This T cell receptor (beta chain) appears in the sequencing data of a study of shared clonotypes between healthy human individuals. Produced via immunoSEQ multiplex PCR; TCRdb's table is partial and in-frame only. The sample shows about 520,000 clones, 70% to 80% of them seen only once. Trimming removed 0 bases from V and 1 base from J, with 8 bases in between. The CDR3 length is 16 residues. Germline CDR1 and CDR2: SGHRS and YFSETQ. The chain recombines TRBV5-1 with TRBJ2-6; D is ambiguous. Sequencing was carried out using PBMCs. The TCR comes from a woman between 40 and 50 years old in good health. Some clones in this sample may be carry-over from other donors' samples. In DNA form, the CDR3 reads TGCGCCAGCAGCTTGGCTAGTTATTCTGGGGCCAACGTCCTGACTTTC. Amino acids: CASSLASYSGANVLTF.